This paragraph covers one T cell receptor (beta chain) sequence. The data derive from a study of blood T cells in healthy people across ages. Study as a whole: Per every two T cells, about one barcoded beta molecule was captured by template switching.

Peripheral blood was drawn, approximately 9.4 milliliters per donor. Primers used in a second PCR of about 7 to 12 cycles were a sample-barcoded 5' primer and a J-beta primer mix. With 12 random nucleotides, a template-switch adaptor tagged each individual cDNA molecule. TCRdb reprocessed the 5' RACE reads via MiXCR and lists one record per CDR3 protein. The sample lists about 780,000 distinct CDR3 sequences; roughly 46% were seen once. The clonotype originates from an older man in good health. The sequencing input was blood.

The CDR3 loop reads CSATFGLAFRNEQFF. As DNA, the CDR3 is TGCAGTGCTACCTTCGGGCTAGCCTTTAGAAATGAGCAGTTCTTC. This rearrangement joins TRBV20-1 to TRBJ2-1; perhaps TRBD2 as D (5 bases). The V gene's germline CDR1 is DFQATT and CDR2 SNEGSKA (reference sequence). V was pared by 4 bases and J by 7 bases, with 20 bases between. This CDR3 is built from 15 residues.